This note documents a single T cell receptor (beta chain) sequence. Its target is not known. V was cut by 5 bases and J by 6 bases, with 17 bases left in between. The CDR3 runs 15 residues. Germline V gene data show CDR1 as MDHEN and CDR2 as SYDVKM. Repertoires were generated with immunoSEQ multiplex PCR, while TCRdb's copy carries only in-frame clones and drops some. Among some 100,000 clones, just under 95% were seen once, and the ten largest hold roughly 1.3%. The data stem from a study of siplizumab effects on memory and regulatory T cells. General study results and limits: Memory T cells appeared less diverse than naive cells, which seemed to contribute substantially to alloresponse. Among sequences traceable to unstimulated CD4+ memory cells, alloreactive ones were significantly reduced by siplizumab.

The sequence was obtained from a human donor in good health. This chain links TRBV28 with TRBJ1-5; D perhaps matches TRBD1 (6 bases). Sequenced: non-Treg CD4+ T cells sorted from blood. In DNA, the CDR3 is TGTGCCAGCAGTCCCCCAACAGGGTCGGGTCAGCCCCAGCATTTT. As protein: CASSPPTGSGQPQHF. The whole variable domain, remainder taken from reference TRBV28 and TRBJ1-5, is DVKVTQSSRYLVKRTGEKVFLECVQDMDHENMFWYRQDPGLGLRLIYFSYDVKMKEKGDIPEGYSVSREKKERFSLILESASTNQTSMYLCASSPPTGSGQPQHFGDGTRLSIL.